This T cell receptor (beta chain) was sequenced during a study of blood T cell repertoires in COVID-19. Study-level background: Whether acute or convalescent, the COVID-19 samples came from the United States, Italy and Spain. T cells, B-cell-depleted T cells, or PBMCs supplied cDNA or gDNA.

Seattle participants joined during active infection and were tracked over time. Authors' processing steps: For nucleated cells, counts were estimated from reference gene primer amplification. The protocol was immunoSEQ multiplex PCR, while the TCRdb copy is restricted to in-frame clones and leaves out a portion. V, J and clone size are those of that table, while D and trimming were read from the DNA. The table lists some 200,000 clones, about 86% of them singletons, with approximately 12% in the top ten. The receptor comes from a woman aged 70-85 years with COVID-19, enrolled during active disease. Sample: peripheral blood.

The CDR3 DNA is TGTGCCAGCAGTGAAGCTGGAGGGGACAATGAGCAGTTCTTC. Translation gives CASSEAGGDNEQFF. This rearrangement joins TRBV6-1 to TRBJ2-1; D possibly corresponds to TRBD2 (6 bases). Trimming shortened V by 0 bases and J by 5 bases, and 8 bases separated the two germline ends. From germline, CDR1 is MNHNS and CDR2 SASEGT. The CDR3 runs 14 residues.